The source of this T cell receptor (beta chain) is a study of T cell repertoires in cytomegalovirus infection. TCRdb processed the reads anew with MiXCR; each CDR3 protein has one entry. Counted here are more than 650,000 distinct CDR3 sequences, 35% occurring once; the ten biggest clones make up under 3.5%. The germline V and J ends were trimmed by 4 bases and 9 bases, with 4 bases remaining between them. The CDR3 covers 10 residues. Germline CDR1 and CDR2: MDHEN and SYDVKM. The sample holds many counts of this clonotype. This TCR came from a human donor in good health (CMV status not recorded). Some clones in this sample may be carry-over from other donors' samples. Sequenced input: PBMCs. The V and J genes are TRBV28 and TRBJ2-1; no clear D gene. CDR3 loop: CASSSREQFF. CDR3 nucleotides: TGTGCCAGCAGTTCGCGTGAGCAGTTCTTC.